The source of this T cell receptor beta chain is a study of cytomegalovirus exposure and HLA in healthy donors (dated by TCRdb to about 2017). Concerning the study at large: An earlier analysis of approximately 600 of the donors reported 250 to 300 Gb of sequence data and approximately 110 million unique TCR beta sequences from 150 million to 200 million T cells. Roughly 300 gigabases of sequencing data and 70 million to 100 million unique TCR sequences made up an early release that covered roughly 670 HLA-typed donors. Of the approximately 400 genotyped donors, about 84% fell in the genetic ancestry cluster associated with self-reported Caucasian donors. The aim of the study was to test whether cataloging public T cell receptors could identify signatures of past pathogen exposure. Using immunosequencing, the study profiled T cell repertoires from fewer than 850 subjects and related those repertoires to cytomegalovirus serostatus. In addition to the first cohort of around 670 subjects, a separate validation cohort of under 150 different subjects was used. High-throughput TCR immunosequencing, statistical association of individual TCRs with disease status, and machine learning were combined to predict cytomegalovirus infection status. In a later analysis, previously published TCR beta repertoires from more than 500 donors were re-analyzed and high-resolution HLA genotyping was added so that TCR occurrence patterns could be studied. The later analysis used no new phenotypic data to find candidate immune exposures, relying instead on TCR beta sequences and their occurrence across donors. To decide whether each TCR beta V gene segment behaved as functional or pseudogenic, an earlier analysis of fewer than 750 of the donors relied on high-throughput TCR beta sequencing. Alongside the repertoire data, information on donor age, sex, ethnicity and CMV serostatus was compiled. A later genetic analysis used genome-wide SNP genotypes for about three fifths of the 666 donors, treating that subset as a discovery cohort. All discovery cohort repertoires had been generated using a single sequencing platform. Both class I and class II loci were covered by HLA typing, at four-digit resolution. The number of typed donors differed by locus: about 620-640 for A, B, C, DRB1 and DQB1; approximately 520 for DQA1; about 600 for DPA1; and roughly 470 for DPB1. Because of strong linkage in the cohort, five DR-DQ haplotypes were treated as single units for association and clustering. Among some 410 genotyped donors of the cohort, an average of roughly 230,000 unique TCR beta nucleotide sequences was sequenced per donor, of which about 19% were non-productive. The full study reports these points: Some IMGT-functional V segments, including TRBV6-2 and TRBV6-3, could not be told apart with the 87-base-pair reads, so those segments were excluded. When HLA alleles, especially DR and DQ, strongly co-occurred, TCR associations were difficult to assign to individual alleles. Correlated functional status among segregating V segments might reflect linkage disequilibrium, but an unknown experimental factor could not be ruled out. In a later genetic analysis, a missense DCLRE1C variant was associated with V-gene and J-gene trimming of TCR beta chains, and the association was replicated in an independent cohort. CMV serostatus was the only immune exposure information available for the cohort. The sequencing pipeline was judged likely to have produced a cluster of highly shared sequence variants as a technical artifact. Across donors, most TCR sequences were observed very rarely, whereas some public TCRs were present in many individuals. Three of the identified cytomegalovirus-associated TCR beta chains were confirmed in vitro to be specific for cytomegalovirus antigens. In a later analysis, several top co-occurrence clusters were reported to appear linked to parvovirus B19, influenza, CMV and Epstein-Barr virus. The classifier was reported to diagnose cytomegalovirus status with high specificity and sensitivity in both the original cohort and the validation cohort. A later analysis associated about 18,000 TCR beta sequences with specific HLA alleles at a false discovery rate of 0.05. According to the authors, the approach could potentially be generalized to other disease states and immunological phenotypes. In a later analysis, most CMV-associated TCR beta chains were found to appear HLA-restricted, with HLA associations seemingly driven largely by CMV exposure. This cohort had only TCR beta chains sequenced, and the lack of alpha or paired-chain data limited which features could be detected. In an earlier analysis of some 640 of the donors, most TCR beta V segments were observed in productive rearrangements about 90% or about 30% of the time, broadly matching IMGT annotations. Presence/absence analyses assumed roughly uniform sequencing depth across donors, an assumption that may not hold. The study listed approximately 160 TCR beta chains as associated with cytomegalovirus. Because counts were too low, more than 15 rarely observed V segments, including chromosome 9 orphons, were left out of the earlier analysis of a few hundred of the donors. Because HLA typing was missing for some donors at each locus, association tests included only the typed subset. According to a later analysis, TCR association rates differed among HLA loci, with DRB1 alleles showing the most associated TCRs and HLA-C alleles showing the fewest. A further reported finding was that TCR beta sequences accurately predicted the HLA-A and HLA-B alleles for most subjects in the first cohort. In a later genetic analysis, fewer N-insertions in productive TCRs were reported among donors in an Asian-associated ancestry cluster than the roughly 700-donor mean. In a later analysis, HLA-associated TCR beta chains were found to be more clonally expanded and to have lower generation probabilities than equally common non-associated chains.

The library came from the immunoSEQ multiplex PCR assay. A mixture of 60 forward primers for TCR Vbeta segments and 13 reverse primers for TCR Jbeta segments was used in the multiplex PCR. The CDR3 region of rearranged TCR beta genes was amplified from genomic DNA by a multiplex PCR assay. The Illumina HiSeq System was used to sequence the amplified TCR beta libraries as 87-base-pair reads. The source study handled its data this way. In a later analysis, 70 million to 95 million unique TCR beta chains were counted across the 666 repertoires, and roughly 11 million of these chains were shared by at least two donors. Raw reads were error-corrected and collapsed into unique sequences by a nearest-neighbor algorithm in which closely related sequences were merged to remove PCR and sequencing errors. V, D and J gene segments were assigned by aligning CDR3 sequences to IMGT reference sequences. For a sequence to be retained, at least a six-nucleotide match to both a V gene segment and a J gene segment was required. A rearrangement counted as productive if the CDR3 had no stop codons and remained in frame with V and J, and every other rearrangement counted as non-productive. CDR3 was defined by IMGT convention, running from the second conserved V-encoded cysteine to the conserved J-encoded phenylalanine. Sequences without an unambiguous match to a single V gene segment were excluded from the earlier analysis of about 630 of the donors. An earlier analysis of approximately 590 of the donors called V segments functional above 56.7% productive rearrangements and segregating when the between-donor standard deviation exceeded 5%. A statistical classification framework was built to diagnose cytomegalovirus status from the catalog of TCR beta chain sequences. A later analysis assigned V and J genes by comparing TCR nucleotide sequences with IMGT/GENE-DB human TR gene sequences. A later analysis assigned CDR3 sequences and most-parsimonious VDJ recombination scenarios with the TCRdist pipeline. In a later analysis, each TCR beta chain was defined by its CDR3 amino acid sequence together with its V-gene family, and reads without a unique V-gene family were excluded. A later analysis removed 592 highly shared, low-generation-probability nucleotide sequences to deal with suspected cross-contamination and a sequencing artifact. In a later analysis, a clonal expansion index for each public chain was calculated from normalized within-repertoire ranks of inferred template counts. In a later analysis, generation probabilities were computed with a VDJ recombination model fitted to out-of-frame rearrangements, and the resulting probabilities were checked against IGoR. In a later analysis, hypergeometric tests were used to score TCR-TCR, TCR-HLA and TCR-CMV co-occurrence, with a repertoire-size bias correction applied to TCR pairs. A later analysis estimated false discovery rates by permuting HLA or CMV assignments 20 times. In a later analysis, co-occurring TCRs were grouped using DBSCAN, and TCRdist sequence similarity was added for clustering within HLA-allele-positive subsets. Co-occurrence clustering excluded repertoires with fewer than 30,000 or more than 120,000 public chains, plus five with anomalous nucleotide sharing. TCRdb holds this immuneACCESS table with in-frame rearrangements only. Some clones are missing; in checked studies, unresolved V genes explain under half, and the rest has no known cause. V, J and clone size were drawn from that table, and D and trimming were deduced from the DNA. Across this sample there are about 200,000 clones, with around four fifths seen only once. Less than 3% of the sample lies in the top ten.

The cohort consisted of approximately 690 healthy bone marrow donors. All cohort members were sampled while nominally healthy, although unrecorded immune exposures were likely present. The donor was CMV seronegative and belonged to the group of roughly 330 seronegative cohort members. Every donor gave a peripheral blood sample, and the peripheral blood mononuclear cells from that sample were used for TCR beta sequencing. Genomic DNA was extracted from the blood cell samples with the Qiagen DNeasy Blood Extraction Kit. This clone was seen once. Its specific antigen is unknown. No base qualities exist here, and no much larger clone lies one base off it. The CDR3 runs 14 amino acids, cysteine and phenylalanine included. The only DNA kept is the CDR3, 42 bases in frame from the first base. V is shortened by 2 bases, J by 0 bases, and the region joining them spans 7 bases. The CDR1 and CDR2 encoded by the germline V gene (reference sequence) are LNHDA and SQIVND.

The TCR originated in a woman in her thirties or forties in good health and CMV-seronegative. The material sequenced was PBMCs. The chain is encoded by TRBV19 joined to TRBJ1-1; TRBD1 is a possible D gene, resting on 5 matching bases. The CDR3 region reads CASSIRQMNTEAFF. The DNA reads TGTGCCAGTAGTATAAGACAGATGAACACTGAAGCTTTCTTT. With the rest looked up from the reference TRBV19 and TRBJ1-1 genes rather than sequenced, the full variable domain is DGGITQSPKYLFRKEGQNVTLSCEQNLNHDAMYWYRQDPGQGLRLIYYSQIVNDFQKGDIAEGYSVSREKKESFPLTVTSAQKNPTAFYLCASSIRQMNTEAFFGQGTRLTVV.